These 21 T cell receptor beta chains originate from one sample sequenced in a study of blood T cells in healthy people across ages. A J-beta primer mix and a sample-barcoded 5' primer were used in a second PCR of about 7 to 12 cycles. TCRdb called the 5' RACE reads again in MiXCR, with one record for every CDR3 protein. The sample carries around 710,000 distinct CDR3 sequences, approximately 39% recorded once. The sample comprised blood. The source of these receptors is a woman in her sixties or seventies in good health.

The rearrangement joins TRBV9 to TRBJ2-3; perhaps TRBD2 as D (5 bases). The V and J ends lost 0 bases and 11 bases respectively, with 13 bases between them. This CDR3 is 13 amino acids long. Germline CDR1 is SGDLS and CDR2 is YYNGEE. CDR3 in amino acids: CASSVVGRDGQYF. The CDR3, as DNA: TGTGCCAGCAGCGTAGTCGGTCGGGATGGGCAGTATTTT.

This clonotype was counted many times. The chain joins TRBV20-1 to TRBJ2-5; D gene uncertain. CDR1 and CDR2 (germline): DFQATT, SNEGSKA (reference sequence). The V end lost 0 bases, the J end lost 8 bases, and 10 bases lay between the germline ends. This CDR3 has 12 residues. This chain's CDR3 is CSARESPSTQYF. The CDR3 DNA sequence: TGCAGTGCTAGAGAATCGCCCTCCACCCAGTACTTC.

This clonotype has a single count. The CDR3 bases are TGTGCCAGCAGCGTCAGCGATGGCAATCAGCCCCAGCATTTT. This translates into CASSVSDGNQPQHF. The chain carries TRBV9 and TRBJ1-5; D ambiguous. Trimming removed 2 bases at V and 2 bases at J, with 8 bases between. This CDR3 has 14 amino acids. In germline, CDR1 is SGDLS, CDR2 YYNGEE. Together with reference TRBV9 and TRBJ1-5, the CDR3 gives the full variable domain: DSGVTQTPKHLITATGQRVTLRCSPRSGDLSVYWYQQSLDQGLQFLIQYYNGEERAKGNILERFSAQQFPDLHSELNLSSLELGDSALYFCASSVSDGNQPQHFGDGTRLSIL.

This sequence joins TRBV20-1 and TRBJ2-2; D call uncertain. Germline CDR1 reads DFQATT; CDR2 reads SNEGSKA (reference sequence). There are 14 residues in the CDR3. Trimming took off 5 bases at V and 1 base at J, with 11 bases between the two ends. The CDR3 region has the DNA TGCAGTGCTCAGAGTGCAGGGAACACCGGGGAGCTGTTTTTT. Amino acids: CSAQSAGNTGELFF.

Remarks on this clonotype: This clone may be a read error of a much larger clone one base away. The chain couples TRBV28 to TRBJ2-5, with D hard to call. The germline V gene encodes CDR1 MDHEN and CDR2 SYDVKM. The CDR3 is made up of 14 amino acids. The V end lost 6 bases, the J end lost 4 bases, and 15 bases lay between the germline ends. Here the CDR3 reads CASRATGQRETQYF. In DNA, the CDR3 is TGTGCCAGCAGAGCTACCGGGCAACGAGAGACCCAGTACTTC.

The rearrangement uses TRBV25-1 and TRBJ2-3, with D unresolved. Germline V gives CDR1 MGHDK, CDR2 SYGVNS. CDR3 length: 12 amino acids. Trimming pared 2 bases from V and 7 bases from J, leaving 7 bases between. The chain's CDR3 is CASSEQWYTQYF. CDR3 DNA sequence: TGTGCCAGCAGTGAACAATGGTATACGCAGTATTTT. Drawing the rest from reference TRBV25-1 and TRBJ2-3, the complete variable domain is EADIYQTPRYLVIGTGKKITLECSQTMGHDKMYWYQQDPGMELHLIHYSYGVNSTEKGDLSSESTVSRIRTEHFPLTLESARPSHTSQYLCASSEQWYTQYFGPGTRLTVL.

This chain uses TRBV20-1 with TRBJ2-1, with D hard to call. V lost 0 bases and J 0 bases, leaving 15 bases between the germline ends. The CDR3 runs 17 residues. Germline loops: CDR1 DFQATT, CDR2 SNEGSKA (reference sequence). The CDR3 loop reads CSARDQKVRSSYNEQFF. DNA of the CDR3: TGCAGTGCTAGAGATCAAAAGGTCCGAAGCTCCTACAATGAGCAGTTCTTC.

This chain joins TRBV5-1 and TRBJ2-7; D not resolved. The CDR3 contains 14 residues. The V gene lost 5 bases and the J gene lost 5 bases, with 17 bases spanning the gap. Per the germline V gene, CDR1 is SGHRS and CDR2 is YFSETQ. Here the CDR3 reads CASRETRTYDEQYF. CDR3 DNA sequence: TGCGCCAGCAGGGAAACAAGGACCTATGACGAGCAGTACTTC.

The chain is built from TRBV6-5 and TRBJ1-2; D unclear. Germline V gene lookup returns CDR1 MNHEY and CDR2 SVGAGI. The length of the CDR3 is 13 residues. Trimming took 0 bases from V and 0 from J, leaving 2 bases between them. CDR3: CASSYSTNYGYTF. The DNA for the CDR3 is TGTGCCAGCAGTTACTCCACTAACTATGGCTACACCTTC.

The rearrangement joins TRBV7-2 to TRBJ2-5, with D possibly being TRBD1 or TRBD2 (5 bases each). Trimming took 3 bases from V and 11 from J, leaving 19 bases between them. The germline CDR1 and CDR2 sequences are SGHTA and FQGNSA. This CDR3 is built from 14 residues. CDR3 loop: CASSFGTGYNEQYF. In nucleotides, the CDR3 is TGTGCCAGCAGCTTTGGGACGGGCTACAATGAGCAGTACTTC.

The genes are TRBV6-5 and TRBJ2-5; tentative D call: TRBD2 (6 bases). The CDR3 has 14 amino acids. Looked up from germline, CDR1 is MNHEY and CDR2 is SVGAGI. Trimming pared 2 bases from V and 6 bases from J, leaving 13 bases between. This chain's CDR3 is CASSYGTPFQTQYF. The CDR3 DNA sequence: TGTGCCAGCAGTTACGGGACTCCGTTTCAGACCCAGTACTTC.

The gene calls are TRBV5-1 and TRBJ1-6, with TRBD1 matching over 10 bases. The CDR3 length is 14 residues. Trimming took 2 bases from V and 14 from J; bases not matched to a gene: 7. Germline CDR1 reads SGHRS; CDR2 reads YFSETQ. The CDR3 bases are TGCGCCAGCAGCTTCAACCGGGACAGGGGTGCCCTCCACTTT. This sequence encodes CASSFNRDRGALHF.

This clonotype appeared a few times. CDR3: CASSPRTSGGLTDTQYF. DNA for the CDR3: TGTGCCAGCAGCCCGCGGACTAGCGGGGGTCTCACAGATACGCAGTATTTT. The chain is built from TRBV9 and TRBJ2-3; 13 bases fit TRBD2. This CDR3 has 17 amino acids. Germline values: CDR1 SGDLS, CDR2 YYNGEE. Losses at the gene ends were 4 bases for V and 2 bases for J; bases not matched to a gene: 7.

The chain employs TRBV7-9 and TRBJ2-7, with D hard to call. This CDR3 has 16 amino acids. Germline-derived CDR1 and CDR2 are SEHNR and FQNEAQ (reference sequence). Trimming stripped 5 bases from V and 2 bases from J, with 19 bases between. The CDR3 sequence: CASSPIGLDLTYEQYF. The CDR3 region has the DNA TGTGCCAGCAGCCCCATTGGGTTGGACCTAACCTACGAGCAGTACTTC.

This clonotype was detected only a few times. The chain combines TRBV6-2 or TRBV6-3 with TRBJ2-1; D call uncertain. The V end was cut by 10 bases, the J end by 3 bases, with 10 bases between. This CDR3 comprises 12 residues. CDR1 MNHEY and CDR2 SVGEGT come from the germline V gene. The CDR3 region is CATVNFYNEQFF. DNA of the CDR3: TGTGCCACGGTTAATTTCTACAATGAGCAGTTCTTC.

The rearrangement joins TRBV5-1 to TRBJ2-3; 8 bases are a match to TRBD2. The CDR3 is 16 residues long. Germline loops: CDR1 SGHRS, CDR2 YFSETQ. V lost 4 bases to trimming and J lost 9 bases; unmatched junction nucleotides: 16. CDR3 amino acids: CASSLQSAGGAITQYF. In DNA form, the CDR3 reads TGCGCCAGCAGCCTCCAATCGGCGGGGGGCGCGATCACGCAGTATTTT.

This clonotype was picked up many times. The chain employs TRBV16 and TRBJ2-1; tentatively, D is TRBD1 (6 bases). Trimming left V 7 bases short and J 0 bases short, with 16 bases between. The CDR3 spans 16 residues. Per germline, CDR1 KGHSY and CDR2 FQNENV. The CDR3 region is CASKQQGLSSYNEQFF. CDR3 sequence (DNA): TGTGCCAGCAAGCAACAGGGATTAAGCTCCTACAATGAGCAGTTCTTC.

Concerning this clonotype: The junction does not match germline at one end; this may be a read error. DNA for the CDR3: TGTGCCAACAGTGAATCCCTGACTAGCCTTGGCACAGATACGCAGTATTTT. It yields the protein CANSESLTSLGTDTQYF. V gene TRBV6-1 combines with J gene TRBJ2-3; the match to TRBD2 covers 7 bases. CDR1 and CDR2 from the germline V gene are MNHNS and SASEGT. The CDR3 totals 17 residues.

The chain has TRBV5-1 and TRBJ2-4; D possibly corresponds to TRBD2 (6 bases). There are 16 residues in the CDR3. The germline V gene encodes CDR1 SGHRS and CDR2 YFSETQ. Trimming took 6 bases from V and 0 from J, leaving 16 bases between them. As DNA, the CDR3 is TGCGCCAGCAAACATCCAAAGGGACTAGCCAAAAACATTCAGTACTTC. This translates into CASKHPKGLAKNIQYF. Based on the CDR3 plus reference TRBV5-1 and TRBJ2-4, the full variable domain is KAGVTQTPRYLIKTRGQQVTLSCSPISGHRSVSWYQQTPGQGLQFLFEYFSETQRNKGNFPGRFSGRQFSNSRSEMNVSTLELGDSALYLCASKHPKGLAKNIQYFGAGTRLSVL.

The chain is built from TRBV20-1 and TRBJ2-7; 15 bases are a match to TRBD2. The CDR3 spans 15 residues. V dropped 4 bases and J dropped 7; count of bases not matched to a gene: 8. CDR1 and CDR2 from the germline V gene are DFQATT and SNEGSKA (reference sequence). The CDR3 loop is CSANGLAGGPGEQYF. The CDR3 bases are TGCAGTGCTAATGGACTAGCGGGAGGGCCGGGGGAGCAGTACTTC.

This clonotype was observed once. The rearrangement links TRBV6-2 or TRBV6-3 to TRBJ2-7, with D possibly TRBD2 on 7 matching bases. Germline V lookup: CDR1 MNHEY, CDR2 SVGEGT. This CDR3 spans 14 amino acids. V lost 6 bases and J lost 2, with 14 bases in between. CDR3: CASRWGGGTYEQYF. DNA for the CDR3: TGTGCCAGCAGGTGGGGCGGGGGCACCTACGAGCAGTACTTC.